This T cell receptor (beta chain) was recorded in a study of breast tumors, draining lymph nodes, adjacent tissues. Whole-study findings and limits: Compared with lymph nodes, tumors were less diverse; compared with nontumor tissue, more.

This clonotype was counted at least ten times. The antigen is undetermined. J lost 1 base, V lost 7 bases, and 5 bases had no gene match. CDR3 length equals 13 residues. Germline loops: CDR1 SQVTM, CDR2 ANQGSEA. Breast cancer patients provided tissue from their axillary draining lymph nodes. TCRdb used MiXCR to reprocess the multiplex PCR reads, holding one entry per CDR3 protein. The data show about 270,000 distinct CDR3 sequences, about 33% seen once. Sequences were obtained from axillary lymph node tissue. This clonotype was obtained from a female donor with breast cancer. Some clones in this sample may be carry-over from other donors' samples. The rearrangement uses TRBV29-1 and TRBJ2-7; 9 bases are a match to TRBD1. CDR3 sequence reads: CSATGGSSYEQYF. CDR3 sequence (DNA): TGCAGCGCCACAGGGGGCAGTTCCTACGAGCAGTACTTC.